This T cell receptor (beta chain) was recovered during a study of ipilimumab plus nivolumab after autologous stem cell transplantation. Study context: Patients received a median of roughly 5 ipilimumab and 8 nivolumab doses.

The study's findings and limits: Per the authors, repertoire, Treg and microbiota data justify further study.

Per the germline V gene, CDR1 is LGHNA and CDR2 is YSLEER. The junction had 6 bases not matched to a gene; V was cut back by 2 bases and J by 6 bases. CDR3 length: 15 residues. Profiled with immunoSEQ multiplex PCR; TCRdb holds only in-frame clones, not every one. This sample has tens of thousands of clones, with nearly 95% found just once. Of note for this clone: What it binds is not known.

The rearrangement joins TRBV4-3 to TRBJ1-5; 8 bases are shared with TRBD1. This specimen consisted of PBMCs, obtained in a trial of ipilimumab plus nivolumab as post-transplant consolidation. The sequence was obtained from a male donor with multiple myeloma. DNA of the CDR3: TGCGCCAGCAGCCAAACGGACAGGGCGGGTCAGCCCCAGCATTTT. Its protein product is CASSQTDRAGQPQHF.